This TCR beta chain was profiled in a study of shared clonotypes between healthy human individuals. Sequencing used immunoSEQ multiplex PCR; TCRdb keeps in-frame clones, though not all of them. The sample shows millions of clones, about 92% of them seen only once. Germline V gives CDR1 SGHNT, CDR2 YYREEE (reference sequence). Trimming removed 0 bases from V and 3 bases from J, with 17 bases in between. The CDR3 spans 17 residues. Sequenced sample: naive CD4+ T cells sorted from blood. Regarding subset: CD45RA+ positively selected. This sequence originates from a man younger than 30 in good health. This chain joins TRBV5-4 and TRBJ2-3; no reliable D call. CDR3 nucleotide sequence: TGTGCCAGCAGCTTGGCTCAGAAAAAAACCCTGACAGATACGCAGTATTTT. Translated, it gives CASSLAQKKTLTDTQYF.